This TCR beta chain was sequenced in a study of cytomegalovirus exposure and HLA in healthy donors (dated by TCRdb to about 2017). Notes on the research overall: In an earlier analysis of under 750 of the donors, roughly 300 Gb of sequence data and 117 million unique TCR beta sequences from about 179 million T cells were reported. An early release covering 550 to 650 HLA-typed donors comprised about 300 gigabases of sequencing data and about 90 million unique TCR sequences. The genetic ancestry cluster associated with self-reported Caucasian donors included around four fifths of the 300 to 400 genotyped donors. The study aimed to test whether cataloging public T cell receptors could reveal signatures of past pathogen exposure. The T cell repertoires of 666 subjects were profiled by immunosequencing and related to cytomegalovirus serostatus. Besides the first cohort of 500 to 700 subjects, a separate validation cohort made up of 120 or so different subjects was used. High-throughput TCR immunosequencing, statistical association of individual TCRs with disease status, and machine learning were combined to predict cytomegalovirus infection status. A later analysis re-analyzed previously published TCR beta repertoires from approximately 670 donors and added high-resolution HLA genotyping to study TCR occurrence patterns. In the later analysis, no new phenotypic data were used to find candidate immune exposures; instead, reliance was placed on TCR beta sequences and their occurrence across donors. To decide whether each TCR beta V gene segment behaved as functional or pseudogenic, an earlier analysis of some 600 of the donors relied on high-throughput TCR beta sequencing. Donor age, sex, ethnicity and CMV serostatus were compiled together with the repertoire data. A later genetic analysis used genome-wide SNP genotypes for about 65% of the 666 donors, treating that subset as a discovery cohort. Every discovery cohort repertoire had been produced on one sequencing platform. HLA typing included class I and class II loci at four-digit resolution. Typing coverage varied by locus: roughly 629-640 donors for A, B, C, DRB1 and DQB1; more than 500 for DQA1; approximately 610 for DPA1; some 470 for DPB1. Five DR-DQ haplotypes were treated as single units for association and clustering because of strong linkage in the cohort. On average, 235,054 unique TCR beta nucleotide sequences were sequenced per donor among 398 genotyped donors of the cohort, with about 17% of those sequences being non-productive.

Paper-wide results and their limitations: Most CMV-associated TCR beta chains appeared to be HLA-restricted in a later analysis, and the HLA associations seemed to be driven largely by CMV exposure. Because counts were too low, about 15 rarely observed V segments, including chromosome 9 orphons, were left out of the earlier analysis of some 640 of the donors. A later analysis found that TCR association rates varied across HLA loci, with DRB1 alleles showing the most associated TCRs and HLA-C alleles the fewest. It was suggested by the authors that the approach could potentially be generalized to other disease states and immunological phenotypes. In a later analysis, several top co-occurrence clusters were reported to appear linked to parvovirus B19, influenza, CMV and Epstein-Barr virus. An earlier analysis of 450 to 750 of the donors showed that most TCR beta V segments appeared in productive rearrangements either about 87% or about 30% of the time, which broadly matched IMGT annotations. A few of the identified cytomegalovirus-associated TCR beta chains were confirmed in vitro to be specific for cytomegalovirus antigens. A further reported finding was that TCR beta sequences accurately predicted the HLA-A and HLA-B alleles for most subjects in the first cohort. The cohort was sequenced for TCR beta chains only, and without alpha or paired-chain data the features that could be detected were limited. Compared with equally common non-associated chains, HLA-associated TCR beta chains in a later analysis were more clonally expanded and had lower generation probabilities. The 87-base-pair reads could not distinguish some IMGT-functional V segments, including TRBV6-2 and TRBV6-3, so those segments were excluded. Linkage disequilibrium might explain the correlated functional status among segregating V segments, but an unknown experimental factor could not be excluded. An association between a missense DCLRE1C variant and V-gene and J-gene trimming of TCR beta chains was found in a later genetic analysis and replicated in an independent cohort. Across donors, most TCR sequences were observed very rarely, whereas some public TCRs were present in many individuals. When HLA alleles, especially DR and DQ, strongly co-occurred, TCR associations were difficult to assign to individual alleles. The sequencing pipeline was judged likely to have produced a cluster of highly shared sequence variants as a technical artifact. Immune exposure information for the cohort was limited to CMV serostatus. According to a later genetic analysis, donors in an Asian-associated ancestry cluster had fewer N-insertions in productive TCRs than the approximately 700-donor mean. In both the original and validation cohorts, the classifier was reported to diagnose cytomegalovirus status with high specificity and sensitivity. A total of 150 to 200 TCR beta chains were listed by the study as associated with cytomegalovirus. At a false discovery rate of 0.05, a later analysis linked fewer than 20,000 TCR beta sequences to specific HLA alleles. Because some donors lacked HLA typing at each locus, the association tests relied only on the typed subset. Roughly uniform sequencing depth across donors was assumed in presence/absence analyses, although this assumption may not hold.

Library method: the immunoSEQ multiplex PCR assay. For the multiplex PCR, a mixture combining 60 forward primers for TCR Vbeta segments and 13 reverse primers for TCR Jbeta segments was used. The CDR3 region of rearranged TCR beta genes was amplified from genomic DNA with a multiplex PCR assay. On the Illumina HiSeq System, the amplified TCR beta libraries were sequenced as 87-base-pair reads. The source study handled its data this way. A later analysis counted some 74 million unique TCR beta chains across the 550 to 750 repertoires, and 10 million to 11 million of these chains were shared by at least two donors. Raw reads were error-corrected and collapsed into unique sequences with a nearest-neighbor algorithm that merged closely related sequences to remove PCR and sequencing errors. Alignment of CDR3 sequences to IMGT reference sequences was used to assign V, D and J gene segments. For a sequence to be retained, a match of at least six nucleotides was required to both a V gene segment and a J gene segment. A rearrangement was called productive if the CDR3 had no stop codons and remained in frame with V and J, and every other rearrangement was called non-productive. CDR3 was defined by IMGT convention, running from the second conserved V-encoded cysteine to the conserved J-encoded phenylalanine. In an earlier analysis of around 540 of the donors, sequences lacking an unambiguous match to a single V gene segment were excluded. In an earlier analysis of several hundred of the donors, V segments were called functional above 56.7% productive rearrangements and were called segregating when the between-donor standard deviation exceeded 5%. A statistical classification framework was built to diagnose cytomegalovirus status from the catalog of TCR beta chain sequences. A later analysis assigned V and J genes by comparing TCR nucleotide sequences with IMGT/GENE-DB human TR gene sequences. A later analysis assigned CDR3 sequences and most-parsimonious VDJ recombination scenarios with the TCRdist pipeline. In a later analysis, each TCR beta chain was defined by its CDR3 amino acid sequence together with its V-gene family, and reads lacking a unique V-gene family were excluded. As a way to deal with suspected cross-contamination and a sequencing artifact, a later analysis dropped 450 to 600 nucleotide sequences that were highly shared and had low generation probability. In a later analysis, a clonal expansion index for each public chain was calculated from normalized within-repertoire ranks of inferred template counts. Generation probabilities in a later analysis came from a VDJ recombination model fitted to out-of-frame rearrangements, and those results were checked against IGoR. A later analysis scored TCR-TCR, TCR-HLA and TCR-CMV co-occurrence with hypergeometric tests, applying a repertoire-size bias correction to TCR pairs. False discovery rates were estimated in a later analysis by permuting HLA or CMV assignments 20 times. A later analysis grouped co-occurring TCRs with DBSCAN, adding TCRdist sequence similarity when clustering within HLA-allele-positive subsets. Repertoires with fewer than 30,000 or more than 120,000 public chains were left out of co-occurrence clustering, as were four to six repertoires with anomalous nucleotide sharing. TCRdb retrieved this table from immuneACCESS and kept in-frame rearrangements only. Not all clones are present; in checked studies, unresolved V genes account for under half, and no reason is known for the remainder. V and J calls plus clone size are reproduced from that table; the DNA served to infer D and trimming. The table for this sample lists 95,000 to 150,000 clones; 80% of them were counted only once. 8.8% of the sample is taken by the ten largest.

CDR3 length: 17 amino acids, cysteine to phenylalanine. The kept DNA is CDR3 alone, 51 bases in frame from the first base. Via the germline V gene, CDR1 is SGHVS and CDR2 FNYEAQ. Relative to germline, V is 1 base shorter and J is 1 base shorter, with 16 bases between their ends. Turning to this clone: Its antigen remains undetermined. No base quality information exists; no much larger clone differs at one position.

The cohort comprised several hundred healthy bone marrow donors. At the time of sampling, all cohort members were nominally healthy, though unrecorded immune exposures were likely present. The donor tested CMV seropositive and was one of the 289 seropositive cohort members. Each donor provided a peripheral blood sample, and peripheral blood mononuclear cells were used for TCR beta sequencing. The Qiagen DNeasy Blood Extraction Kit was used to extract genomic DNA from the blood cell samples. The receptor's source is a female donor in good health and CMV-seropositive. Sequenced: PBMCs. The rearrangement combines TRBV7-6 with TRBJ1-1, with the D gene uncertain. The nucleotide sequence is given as TGTGCCAGCAGCTTAGACCGCAGAGGTAGCCGGAACACTGAAGCTTTCTTT. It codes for CASSLDRRGSRNTEAFF.